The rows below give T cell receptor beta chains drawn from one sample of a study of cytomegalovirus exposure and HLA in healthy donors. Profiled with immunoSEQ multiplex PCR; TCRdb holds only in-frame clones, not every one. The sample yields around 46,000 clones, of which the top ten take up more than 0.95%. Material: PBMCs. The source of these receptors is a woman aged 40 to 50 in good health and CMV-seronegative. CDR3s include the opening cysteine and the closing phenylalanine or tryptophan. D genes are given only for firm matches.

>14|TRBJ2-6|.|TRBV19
TGTGCCAGTAGCCCAGGGGCTGGGGCCAACGTCCTGACTTTC
CASSPGAGANVLTF
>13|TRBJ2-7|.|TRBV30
TGTGCCTCCGGGGAACGGGGGGCGAACGAGCAGTACTTC
CASGERGANEQYF
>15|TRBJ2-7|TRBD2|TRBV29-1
TGCAGCGTTGGAGGTAGCGGGGGTTTTGACTACGAGCAGTACTTC
CSVGGSGGFDYEQYF
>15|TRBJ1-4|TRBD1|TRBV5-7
TGTGCCAGCCCCCTAGGGGACAGGGAGGGTGAAAAACTGTTTTTT
CASPLGDREGEKLFF
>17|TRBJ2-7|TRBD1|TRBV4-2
TGTGCCAGCAGCCAAGCCGGGACAGGGGACAGCGCCTACGAGCAGTACTTC
CASSQAGTGDSAYEQYF
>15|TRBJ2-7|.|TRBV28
TGTGCCAGCAGCCCCCAGCTAGCGCCCACCTACGAGCAGTACTTC
CASSPQLAPTYEQYF
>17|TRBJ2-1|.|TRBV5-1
TGCGCCAGCAGTTTTCCTCCGGGACTCGAAACCTACAATGAGCAGTTCTTC
CASSFPPGLETYNEQFF
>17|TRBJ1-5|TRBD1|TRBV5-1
TGCGCCAGCAGCTTCGGAGGACAGGGAGTTGGCAATCAGCCCCAGCATTTT
CASSFGGQGVGNQPQHF
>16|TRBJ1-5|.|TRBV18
TGTGCCAGCTCACCTTTCTCTACAGGGAAGGGTCAGCCCCAGCATTTT
CASSPFSTGKGQPQHF
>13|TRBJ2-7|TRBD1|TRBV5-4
TGTGCCAGCAGCTTGGGGACAGGGGCCGAGCAGTACTTC
CASSLGTGAEQYF
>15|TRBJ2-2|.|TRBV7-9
TGTGCCAGCAGCTCCGAGAGAAGTCCCACCGGGGAGCTGTTTTTT
CASSSERSPTGELFF
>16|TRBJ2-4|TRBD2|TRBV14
TGTGCCAGCAGCCTCCCTGGGACTCCGGGGGGGAACATTCAGTACTTC
CASSLPGTPGGNIQYF
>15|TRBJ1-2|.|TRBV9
TGTGCCAGCAGCGTAGGAGGAGACCGGGGCTATGGCTACACCTTC
CASSVGGDRGYGYTF
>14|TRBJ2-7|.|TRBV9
TGTGCCAGCAGCTATGGGGGGGGCGATAGCCGGCAGTACTTC
CASSYGGGDSRQYF
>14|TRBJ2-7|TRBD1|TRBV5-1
TGCGCCAGCAGCAACGACAGGGGGGCTTACGAGCAGTACTTC
CASSNDRGAYEQYF
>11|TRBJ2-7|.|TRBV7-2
TGTGCCAGCAGCCCCTACTACGAGCAGTACTTC
CASSPYYEQYF
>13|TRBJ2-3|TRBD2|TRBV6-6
TGTGCCAGCAGTCCGGGGGGATCAGATACGCAGTATTTT
CASSPGGSDTQYF
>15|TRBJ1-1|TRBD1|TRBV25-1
TGTGCCAGCAGTACCAGACAGGGGACGAACACTGAAGCTTTCTTT
CASSTRQGTNTEAFF
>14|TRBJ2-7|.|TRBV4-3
TGCGCCAGCAGCCAAGAGATAGTTTCCTACGAGCAGTACTTC
CASSQEIVSYEQYF
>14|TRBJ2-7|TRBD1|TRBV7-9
TGTGCCAGCAGCCCCTCTGGGACAGGGGAAAAGCAGTACTTC
CASSPSGTGEKQYF
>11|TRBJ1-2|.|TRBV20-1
TGCAGTGCCGAGACAGGCTATGGCTACACCTTC
CSAETGYGYTF
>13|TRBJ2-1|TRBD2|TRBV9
TGTGCCAGCAGCGTTTATAGCGGGGATGAGCAGTTCTTC
CASSVYSGDEQFF
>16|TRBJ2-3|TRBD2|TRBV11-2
TGTGCCAGCAGCGTGAGGGGGGGACTAGCTCTAGATACGCAGTATTTT
CASSVRGGLALDTQYF
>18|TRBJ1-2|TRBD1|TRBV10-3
TGTGCCATCAGTGACCCCGGGACAGAGGCAACATCCCTTTATGGCTACACCTTC
CAISDPGTEATSLYGYTF
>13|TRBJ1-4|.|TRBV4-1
TGCGCCAGCAGCCAATCCAGACTTGATGAACTGTTTTTT
CASSQSRLDELFF
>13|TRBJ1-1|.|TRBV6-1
TGTGCCAGCAGTGGTAATCCGAACACTGAAGCTTTCTTT
CASSGNPNTEAFF